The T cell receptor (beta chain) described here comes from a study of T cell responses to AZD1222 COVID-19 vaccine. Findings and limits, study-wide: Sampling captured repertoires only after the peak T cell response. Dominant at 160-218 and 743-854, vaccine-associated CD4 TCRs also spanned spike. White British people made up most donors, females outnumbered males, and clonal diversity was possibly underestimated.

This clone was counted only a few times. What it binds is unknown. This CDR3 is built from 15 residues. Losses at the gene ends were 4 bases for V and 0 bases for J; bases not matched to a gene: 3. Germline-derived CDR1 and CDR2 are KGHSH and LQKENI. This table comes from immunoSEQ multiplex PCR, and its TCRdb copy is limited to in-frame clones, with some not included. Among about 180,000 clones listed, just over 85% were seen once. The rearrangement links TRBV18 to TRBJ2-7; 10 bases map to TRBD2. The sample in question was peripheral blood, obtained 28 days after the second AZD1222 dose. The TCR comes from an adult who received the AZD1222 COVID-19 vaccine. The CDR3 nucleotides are TGTGCCAGCTCACGGACTAGCGGTAGCTCCTACGAGCAGTACTTC. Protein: CASSRTSGSSYEQYF.